Below are 10 T cell receptor beta chains sequenced from a single sample in a study of shared clonotypes between healthy human individuals. The assay was immunoSEQ multiplex PCR, and TCRdb's table has in-frame clones only and misses some. The data show roughly 2,500,000 clones, 80% to 95% seen once. Source material: naive CD4+ T cells from PBMCs. Noted subset: CD45RA+ positively selected. The receptor set was obtained from a man younger than 35 in good health. Some clones in this sample may be carry-over from other donors' samples.

CDR3: CASSSGTSGRANTGELFF. DNA of the CDR3: TGTGCCAGCAGCTCCGGGACTAGCGGGAGGGCCAACACCGGGGAGCTGTTTTTT. The gene calls are TRBV7-7 and TRBJ2-2; TRBD2 matches 16 bases. V shed 4 bases, J shed 2 bases, and the junction held 4 bases outside the gene matches. The CDR3 is 18 residues long. Germline assignment: CDR1 SSHAT and CDR2 FNYEAQ (reference sequence). The whole variable domain, remainder taken from reference TRBV7-7 and TRBJ2-2, is GAGVSQSPRYKVTKRGQDVTLRCDPISSHATLYWYQQALGQGPEFLTYFNYEAQPDKSGLPSDRFSAERPEGSISTLTIQRTEQRDSAMYRCASSSGTSGRANTGELFFGEGSRLTVL.

The rearrangement joins TRBV18 to TRBJ1-1; no clear D. V lost 2 bases and J lost 0, with 13 bases in between. Germline V CDR1 and CDR2: KGHSH, LQKENI. The CDR3 runs to 16 residues. The CDR3 bases are TGTGCCAGCTCACCAGGTAGTAGTCGGCTGAACACTGAAGCTTTCTTT. This encodes CASSPGSSRLNTEAFF.

The J gene is TRBJ2-1, the V gene TRBV11-2; TRBD1 agrees at 9 bases. Germline-derived CDR1 and CDR2 are SGHAT and FQNNGV. Trimming at V came to 3 bases and at J to 2 bases, leaving 11 bases not matched to a gene. The CDR3 is made up of 18 amino acids. The CDR3 is CASSFRDREISAYNEQFF. The CDR3 bases are TGTGCCAGCAGCTTCCGGGACAGGGAGATCAGCGCCTACAATGAGCAGTTCTTC.

The gene calls are TRBV5-1 and TRBJ2-1; possibly TRBD1 for D (5 bases). V was pared by 0 bases and J by 9 bases, with 13 bases between. Germline CDR1 reads SGHRS; CDR2 reads YFSETQ. The CDR3 spans 14 residues. DNA of the CDR3: TGCGCCAGCAGCTTGGTCTCTAGGCAGGGTGAGCAGTTCTTC. Its protein product is CASSLVSRQGEQFF. The full variable domain, completed using reference TRBV5-1 and TRBJ2-1, is KAGVTQTPRYLIKTRGQQVTLSCSPISGHRSVSWYQQTPGQGLQFLFEYFSETQRNKGNFPGRFSGRQFSNSRSEMNVSTLELGDSALYLCASSLVSRQGEQFFGPGTRLTVL.

This rearrangement joins TRBV7-8 to TRBJ2-7, with a possible D match to TRBD2 (6 bases). Trimming shortened V by 5 bases and J by 7 bases, and 21 bases separated the two germline ends. Germline V gene data show CDR1 as SGHVS and CDR2 as FQNEAQ. CDR3 size: 15 residues. As DNA, the CDR3 is TGTGCCAGCAGCCTACTCGGGGGTCGGGATGGGGAGCAGTACTTC. Amino acids: CASSLLGGRDGEQYF.

CDR3 protein: CASSPRDRGGYGYTF. The CDR3, as DNA: TGTGCCAGCAGTCCACGGGACAGGGGAGGCTATGGCTACACCTTC. The genes are TRBV27 and TRBJ1-2; 10 positions match TRBD1. The length of the CDR3 is 15 residues. V shed 5 bases, J shed 4 bases, and the junction held 7 bases outside the gene matches. Germline CDR1 reads MNHEY; CDR2 reads SMNVEV (reference sequence).

V and J are TRBV2 and TRBJ2-1; 11 nucleotides match TRBD2. Losses at the gene ends were 5 bases for V and 3 bases for J; bases not matched to a gene: 9. From germline, CDR1 is SNHLY and CDR2 FYNNEI. CDR3 size: 17 residues. CDR3 loop: CASSPIKTSGDYNEQFF. The CDR3 DNA is TGTGCCAGCAGTCCTATAAAGACTAGCGGGGACTACAATGAGCAGTTCTTC.

The rearrangement uses TRBV2 and TRBJ2-1, with D tentatively TRBD1 or TRBD2 (5 bases each). The V gene's germline CDR1 is SNHLY and CDR2 FYNNEI. The length of the CDR3 is 13 residues. V was cut by 4 bases and J by 9 bases, with 13 bases left in between. The CDR3 nucleotides read TGTGCCAGCAGTGTTTACGGGGACGGTGAGCAGTTCTTC. Its protein product is CASSVYGDGEQFF.

With regard to this clone: Within the sample, other DNA sequences also encode this same CDR3. The gene calls are TRBV6-5 and TRBJ2-3; D gene unclear. This CDR3 is 16 amino acids long. Between the trimmed V and J ends, which lost 4 bases and 2 bases, there was a span of 16 bases. Germline loops: CDR1 MNHEY, CDR2 SVGAGI. The CDR3 loop is CASSSPRLESTDTQYF. The CDR3 region has the DNA TGTGCCAGCAGTTCCCCGCGCCTAGAATCCACAGATACGCAGTATTTT.

The chain recombines TRBV4-1 with TRBJ1-6; TRBD1 matches at 8 bases. With V trimmed by 5 bases and J by 0 bases, 15 bases remained unmatched. CDR3 size: 20 residues. Germline V CDR1 and CDR2: MGHRA, YSYEKL. CDR3 sequence: CASSADRGSHPGSYNSPLHF. In DNA, the CDR3 is TGCGCCAGCAGCGCTGACAGGGGTTCTCACCCTGGCTCCTATAATTCACCCCTCCACTTT.